Presented here are 9 T cell receptor beta chains from one specimen sequenced in a study of blood T cells in healthy people across ages. Primed by a sample-barcoded 5' primer and a J-beta primer mix, a second PCR proceeded for about 7 to 11 cycles. Via MiXCR, TCRdb re-called the 5' RACE reads, giving one row per CDR3 protein. Among roughly 1,300,000 distinct CDR3 sequences listed, 59% were seen once. The material sequenced was blood. All receptors come from a man aged 18 to 29 in good health.

Only one count was recorded for this clonotype. The rearrangement links TRBV29-1 to TRBJ1-2; TRBD1 might be the D (5 bases). Per the germline V gene, CDR1 is SQVTM and CDR2 is ANQGSEA. V was cut by 3 bases and J by 8 bases, with 13 bases left in between. The CDR3 extends over 12 amino acids. CDR3 in amino acids: CSVDGGGVGYTF. CDR3 nucleotides: TGCAGCGTTGATGGGGGAGGGGTAGGCTACACCTTC.

This clonotype was picked up one time. This sequence joins TRBV3-1 and TRBJ2-1; TRBD1 aligns across 8 bases. The V gene's germline CDR1 is LGHDT and CDR2 YNNKEL (reference sequence). CDR3 length equals 15 residues. V trimming: 2 bases; J trimming: 8 bases; junction bases outside the gene matches: 8. CDR3 in amino acids: CASSQNGQGKDEQFF. Written as DNA, the CDR3 is TGTGCCAGCAGCCAAAATGGACAGGGTAAGGATGAGCAGTTCTTC.

This clonotype turned up a few times. This chain joins TRBV20-1 and TRBJ2-7; D may be TRBD2 (6 bases). From germline, CDR1 is DFQATT and CDR2 SNEGSKA (reference sequence). The V gene lost 1 base and the J gene lost 3 bases, with 10 bases spanning the gap. The CDR3 contains 13 residues. The CDR3 is CSARARENYEQYF. The CDR3 DNA sequence: TGCAGTGCTAGAGCTCGGGAGAACTACGAGCAGTACTTC.

The rearrangement joins TRBV3-1 to TRBJ2-1, with D perhaps TRBD1 (6 bases). The CDR3 loop spans 14 amino acids. V was pared by 6 bases and J by 10 bases, with 19 bases between. Germline loops: CDR1 LGHDT, CDR2 YNNKEL (reference sequence). CDR3 protein: CASRRRSGVEEQFF. CDR3 DNA sequence: TGTGCCAGCAGACGCAGATCAGGGGTAGAGGAGCAGTTCTTC.

This clonotype was recorded a few times. V usage is TRBV7-9 and J usage is TRBJ2-7, with D unresolved. The CDR3 totals 13 residues. Germline-derived CDR1 and CDR2 are SEHNR and FQNEAQ (reference sequence). Trimming took off 1 base at V and 2 bases at J, with 6 bases between the two ends. The CDR3 reads CASSLGEPYEQYF. The DNA of the CDR3 is TGTGCCAGCAGCTTAGGCGAACCCTACGAGCAGTACTTC.

This chain connects TRBV10-3 to TRBJ1-1, with TRBD1 as a possible D gene (5 bases). The V gene lost 3 bases and the J gene lost 1 base, with 9 bases spanning the gap. The CDR3 is 14 residues long. Germline V gene sequence: CDR1 ENHRY, CDR2 SYGVKD. The CDR3 nucleotides are TGTGCCATCAGTGATTCGGGGGGGAACACTGAAGCTTTCTTT. Amino acid sequence: CAISDSGGNTEAFF.

Only one count was recorded for this clonotype. The chain links TRBV5-4 to TRBJ2-3; 9 bases are shared with TRBD2. CDR3 length: 16 residues. The germline V gene encodes CDR1 SGHNT and CDR2 YYREEE (reference sequence). The CDR3 DNA sequence: TGTGCTTGGCACGTTAGCGGGAGTCCCAAGACAGATACGCAGTATTTT. It specifies CAWHVSGSPKTDTQYF.

DNA for the CDR3: TGTGCCAGCAGTGCTACTAGCGGGAGCGATACGCAGTATTTT. This sequence encodes CASSATSGSDTQYF. The chain combines TRBV7-2 with TRBJ2-3, with 11 bases that match TRBD2. CDR1 SGHTA and CDR2 FQGNSA come from the germline V gene. J was trimmed by 6 bases and V by 6 bases; bases with no gene match: 5. The CDR3 has 14 residues.

The chain recombines TRBV6-6 with TRBJ2-1, with TRBD2 matching 13 bases. The germline CDR1 and CDR2 sequences are MNHNY and SVGAGI (reference sequence). This CDR3 is built from 17 residues. Trimming cost V 6 bases and J 1 base; bases outside gene matches: 6. For the CDR3, the DNA is TGTGCCAGCAGAGGACTAGCGGGGGCGCGTTCCTACAATGAGCAGTTCTTC. This gives the protein CASRGLAGARSYNEQFF.